This TCR beta chain is drawn from a study of memory CD4+ T cells and cytomegalovirus serostatus. Whole-study results and caveats: Median bootstrapped AUC for CMV status was approximately 0.96 originally, 0.9 to 0.93 US-trained. About 40% of the 164 known CMV-associated TCRbeta sequences appeared in CD4+ memory.

Single viable CD3+CD4+CD8-CD45RO+ cells were sorted as the memory CD4+ T cells. Donors' CMV status reflects serum IgG against pp150, pp28, p38, p52. Here immunoSEQ multiplex PCR was the method, and the copy in TCRdb shows in-frame clones only, minus some. The profile shows tens of thousands of clones, under 80% of them singletons. The CDR3 totals 16 residues. Germline V gene data show CDR1 as MGHRA and CDR2 as YSYEKL. V lost 3 bases, J lost 6 bases, and 19 bases lay in between. About this clone: The antigen remains undetermined.

Sequenced material: memory CD4+ T cells from blood. The chain has TRBV4-1 and TRBJ2-3; D may match TRBD1 or TRBD2 (5 bases each). The clonotype comes from an adult in good health and CMV-seronegative. The CDR3 here is CASSQGYGTGADTQYF. Here the CDR3 DNA reads TGCGCCAGCAGCCAGGGGTATGGGACCGGAGCGGATACGCAGTATTTT.